This entry concerns a single TCR beta chain. Antigen unknown. These data belong to a study of CD8+CD57+ T cells in acquired aplastic anemia. Study at large: DNA recovered from sorted CD4+ and CD8+ cells had a mean of approximately 3.2 ug. Study outcomes and limitations: Between patients and controls, CD8+ Simpson's diversity did not vary significantly. The study identified roughly 31 CD8+ CDR3 sequences shared by patients and controls.

According to the study, genomic DNA was the template for TCR beta VDJ and CDR3 profiling. TCRdb itself ran the reads through MiXCR, one entry per CDR3 protein. The sample records 250,000 to 300,000 distinct CDR3 sequences, around three fifths being singletons. The CDR3 is 16 residues long. The germline gives CDR1 SGDLS, CDR2 YYNGEE. Trimming took 4 bases from V and 6 from J; bases not matched to a gene: 13. The chain couples TRBV9 to TRBJ2-3; 8 positions agree with TRBD2. The receptor comes from a human donor with severe aplastic anemia or a healthy control (not recorded which). The sequenced sample consisted of sorted CD4+, CD8+, or CD8+CD57+ T cells (not recorded which) from PBMCs. CDR3 nucleotides: TGTGCCAGCAGCAAGAGGGCGGGGGGCCCCGCGGATACGCAGTATTTT. Translation: CASSKRAGGPADTQYF.